This TCR beta chain was found in a study of early stage breast cancer tumors. Assay used: immunoSEQ multiplex PCR; TCRdb lists only in-frame clones, some missing. The sample contains around 48,000 clones, around nine tenths of which appear only once. Germline lookup yields CDR1 LNHDA and CDR2 SQIVND (reference sequence). V trimming: 11 bases; J trimming: 6 bases; junction bases outside the gene matches: 19. The CDR3 extends over 17 amino acids. The receptor comes from a person between 65 and 79 years old with breast cancer. The gene calls are TRBV19 and TRBJ2-2; 9 nucleotides line up with TRBD1. Material for sequencing was blood. DNA of the CDR3: TGTGCCTCGGACAGGGGTATATTCGGTGGAGAGGCCGGGGAGCTGTTTTTT. Translation gives CASDRGIFGGEAGELFF.